This TCR beta chain was found in a study of T cells expressing NK-cell markers. Overall study: Sequencing of TCR beta repertoires drew on sorted CD3+CD56+NKG2C+, CD3+CD56+NKG2C- and CD3+CD56-NKG2C+ T cells. Seven HCMV-seropositive donors and one seronegative donor made up the eight sequenced donors.

The V gene's germline CDR1 is DFQATT and CDR2 SNEGSKA (reference sequence). The CDR3 covers 14 residues. TCRdb reworked the 5' RACE reads into one entry per CDR3 protein, no DNA. Its clone listing holds around 280,000 distinct CDR3 sequences. The clonotype comes from a man younger than 35 in good health. The rearrangement links TRBV20-1 to TRBJ2-5. The sample was blood T cells: a sorted CD56 or NKG2C T cell subset, CD4+ or CD8+ T cells, or bulk PBMC T cells (not recorded which). CDR3: CSATGLRIQETQYF.